The present T cell receptor (beta chain) was sequenced within a study of regulatory T cells in long-lasting Graves disease. Study-wide results and caveats: There was favoring of TRBV28, TRBJ1-2 and TRBJ2-5 in persistent disease.

The germline V gene has CDR1 DFQATT and CDR2 SNEGSKA (reference sequence). The CDR3 is 15 residues long. The V end was cut by 6 bases, the J end by 7 bases, with 24 bases between. Sequencing libraries for TCR beta were prepared with iRepertoire HTBI primers and Arm-PCR of CDR3 regions. TCRdb analysed the multiplex PCR reads with MiXCR anew, one entry per CDR3 protein. The sample records approximately 350,000 distinct CDR3 sequences, about 10% being singletons. Time point of the sample: newly diagnosed GD, antithyroid drugs for less than 3 months. PBMC-extracted RNA yielded the TCR library. This clonotype was picked up many times. As yet, its antigen is unknown. The same specimen was also included in a second study, on T cells in Graves' hyperthyroidism and ophthalmopathy. From that study: Blood also showed most of the thyroid clonotypes that were expanded above 0.001.

The source was peripheral blood mononuclear cells (PBMCs), collected at new diagnosis, from a patient treated with antithyroid drugs. The chain recombines TRBV20-1 with TRBJ1-1; TRBD1 might be the D (6 bases). The source is a young woman with Graves disease. CDR3 in DNA: TGCAGTGCCGACCCCAGGGGTGGATCCCTCGATGAAGCTTTCTTT. Translating it yields CSADPRGGSLDEAFF.